These T cell receptor beta chains were read from a single sample in a study of cytomegalovirus exposure and HLA in healthy donors. Method: immunoSEQ multiplex PCR; TCRdb's copy keeps in-frame clones and lacks some. The sample holds about 100,000 clones; 75% are singletons and the top ten take about 9.4%. Sequenced input: PBMCs. These receptors originate from a man in his fifties in good health and CMV-seronegative. CDR3s include the opening cysteine and the closing phenylalanine or tryptophan. Each record gives: D gene, V gene, J gene, clone size, CDR3 DNA, CDR3 protein. A D gene is named only where the DNA matches it firmly. A clone size is listed for some rows: how often the clone was seen (once, few, many), or a class if it is expanded.

>NA|TRBV29-1|TRBJ2-4|NA
TGCAGCGTGTTACAGGGGGGGAAAAACATTCAGTACTTC
CSVLQGGKNIQYF
>TRBD2|TRBV27|TRBJ2-7|NA
TGTGCCAGCAGTTTAGGCGGACTAGCCGGGCACGAGCAGTACTTC
CASSLGGLAGHEQYF
>TRBD1|TRBV6-8|TRBJ2-1|NA
TGTGCCAGCAGTTATGAGGGACAGCGAAAAAGCTCCTACAATGAGCAGTTCTTC
CASSYEGQRKSSYNEQFF
>NA|TRBV5-6|TRBJ2-7|few
TGTGCCAGCAGCTTGGGGTCCCTACAGGGCTACGAGCAGTACTTC
CASSLGSLQGYEQYF
>TRBD1|TRBV7-9|TRBJ2-2|NA
TGTGCCAGCAGGATAGGGGGCTTGGAGACCGGGGAGCTGTTTTTT
CASRIGGLETGELFF
>TRBD2|TRBV7-6|TRBJ2-2|NA
TGTGCCAGCAGCCCACGAGCGGGGGTGGACACCGGGGAGCTGTTTTTT
CASSPRAGVDTGELFF
>TRBD1|TRBV5-8|TRBJ1-5|NA
TGTGCCAGCAGCTTGGGGACAGGGGGAGGTCAGCCCCAGCATTTT
CASSLGTGGGQPQHF
>TRBD2|TRBV28|TRBJ2-7|NA
TGTGCCAGCAGTTTATCTAGCGGGGTCTACGAGCAGTACTTC
CASSLSSGVYEQYF
>NA|TRBV10-1|TRBJ2-7|few
TGCGCCAGCAGTGACAGTCTTACCTACGAGCAGTACTTC
CASSDSLTYEQYF
>TRBD1|TRBV6-5|TRBJ1-2|NA
TGTGCCAGCAGTTACGCGGGACAGTCCGCCTATGGCTACACCTTC
CASSYAGQSAYGYTF